These 22 T cell receptor beta chains originate from one sample sequenced in a study of cytomegalovirus exposure and HLA in healthy donors. PCR used 60 Vbeta primers and 13 Jbeta primers. This table comes from immunoSEQ multiplex PCR, and its TCRdb copy is limited to in-frame clones, with some not included. Of more than 50,000 clones listed, roughly 70% were seen once; the top ten hold 20% to 25%. Material: PBMCs. The receptor set was obtained from a woman between 45 and 60 years old in good health and CMV-seropositive.

The V call is TRBV28, the J call TRBJ2-4, with a weak D call TRBD1 (6 bases). The length of the CDR3 is 13 residues. V lost 7 bases and J lost 2, with 9 bases in between. Looked up from germline, CDR1 is MDHEN and CDR2 is SYDVKM. The CDR3 here is CASIDRSKNIQYF. CDR3 DNA: TGTGCCAGCATTGACAGGTCCAAAAACATTCAGTACTTC.

The gene calls are TRBV5-1 and TRBJ2-5; tentatively, D is TRBD1 (6 bases). CDR1 and CDR2 from the germline V gene are SGHRS and YFSETQ. The CDR3 is 14 amino acids. V was trimmed by 4 bases and J by 1 base, leaving 11 bases between them. The CDR3 region has the DNA TGCGCCAGCAGCGGCGGACAGACCCAAGAGACCCAGTACTTC. This codes for CASSGGQTQETQYF. Variable domain in full (rest from reference TRBV5-1 and TRBJ2-5): KAGVTQTPRYLIKTRGQQVTLSCSPISGHRSVSWYQQTPGQGLQFLFEYFSETQRNKGNFPGRFSGRQFSNSRSEMNVSTLELGDSALYLCASSGGQTQETQYFGPGTRLLVL.

The chain couples TRBV7-2 to TRBJ2-3; no clear D. CDR3 length equals 15 residues. In germline, CDR1 is SGHTA, CDR2 FQGNSA. V was shortened by 0 bases and J by 0 bases, with 7 bases between the two germline ends. CDR3 sequence (DNA): TGTGCCAGCAGCTTAGCTAGCACTAGCACAGATACGCAGTATTTT. Protein sequence: CASSLASTSTDTQYF.

This chain links TRBV5-1 with TRBJ2-7; possibly TRBD1 for D (6 bases). This CDR3 is built from 14 residues. From germline, CDR1 is SGHRS and CDR2 YFSETQ. Deletions cut 0 bases from V and 2 bases from J, with 9 bases between. The CDR3 loop is CASSLDRAAYEQYF. In DNA, the CDR3 is TGCGCCAGCAGCTTGGACAGGGCCGCCTACGAGCAGTACTTC.

V usage is TRBV28 and J usage is TRBJ2-3; 13 positions agree with TRBD2. Germline CDR1 and CDR2: MDHEN and SYDVKM. The CDR3 consists of 13 residues. The V segment lost 6 bases and the J segment 13 bases; nucleotides outside the gene matches: 7. As DNA, the CDR3 is TGTGCCAGCAGGACCGCACTAGCGGGAGGGGAGTATTTT. It codes for CASRTALAGGEYF.

The chain joins TRBV4-2 to TRBJ1-5; D is ambiguous. Germline V CDR1 and CDR2: LGHNA, YNFKEQ. V lost 3 bases, J lost 10 bases, and 19 bases lay in between. The CDR3 spans 15 residues. In nucleotides, the CDR3 is TGTGCCAGCAGCCAGGCGGGAGAGAGGTTCAGTCCCCAGCATTTT. It specifies CASSQAGERFSPQHF.

There are a few counts of this clone. The V and J genes are TRBV28 and TRBJ2-3, with 9 bases aligning to TRBD2. Germline CDR1 and CDR2: MDHEN and SYDVKM. This CDR3 has 20 residues. J gave up 3 bases and V 6 bases, and 22 bases lay outside the gene matches. As DNA, the CDR3 is TGTGCCAGCAGCCCAGAGTCCTGGGTAGCGGGAGTAAAAAGGACAGATACGCAGTATTTT. It codes for CASSPESWVAGVKRTDTQYF.

The chain combines TRBV19 with TRBJ2-1, with 9 bases identical to TRBD2. Germline CDR1 and CDR2: LNHDA and SQIVND (reference sequence). The CDR3 covers 15 residues. J lost 6 bases, V lost 2 bases, and 5 bases had no gene match. The CDR3, as DNA: TGTGCCAGTAGTATAAGAGCGGGAGGTATCAATGAGCAGTTCTTC. Its translation is CASSIRAGGINEQFF.

The V gene is TRBV7-3, the J gene TRBJ2-7; 8 bases fit TRBD2. The CDR3 covers 14 residues. The J segment lost 1 base and the V segment lost 6 bases, leaving 5 bases of the junction unmatched. Germline CDR1 reads SGHTA; CDR2 reads FQGTGA. DNA for the CDR3: TGTGCCAGCAGTCCAACTAGCGGATCCTACGAGCAGTACTTC. Its translation is CASSPTSGSYEQYF.

The chain carries TRBV15 and TRBJ2-5; 7 bases are shared with TRBD1. V shed 3 bases, J shed 4 bases, and the junction held 8 bases outside the gene matches. CDR1 and CDR2 (germline): LNHNV, YYDKDF (reference sequence). The CDR3 contains 15 residues. Written as DNA, the CDR3 is TGTGCCACCAGCAGCCGGGGACAGCCCGGAGAGACCCAGTACTTC. Residues: CATSSRGQPGETQYF. The full variable domain, in which reference TRBV15 and TRBJ2-5 provide the parts outside the CDR3, is DAMVIQNPRYQVTQFGKPVTLSCSQTLNHNVMYWYQQKSSQAPKLLFHYYDKDFNNEADTPDNFQSRRPNTSFCFLDIRSPGLGDTAMYLCATSSRGQPGETQYFGPGTRLLVL.

The V gene is TRBV5-8, the J gene TRBJ2-7; 8 bases are a match to TRBD1. CDR3 length: 14 amino acids. V shed 4 bases and J 0 bases; nucleotides not matched to a gene: 3. The germline CDR1 and CDR2 sequences are SGHTS and YDEGEE. The CDR3 here is CASSRTGSSYEQYF. CDR3 nucleotides: TGTGCCAGCAGCCGGACAGGGTCCTCCTACGAGCAGTACTTC.

V is TRBV9 and J is TRBJ1-1; 10 positions match TRBD1. Unmatched junction bases numbered 8, after V lost 4 bases and J lost 8 bases. This CDR3 has 14 amino acids. Germline V gene lookup returns CDR1 SGDLS and CDR2 YYNGEE. CDR3 bases: TGTGCCAGCAGCCATGGACAGGGGGATTTCGAAGCTTTCTTT. This translates into CASSHGQGDFEAFF.

This chain uses TRBV6-6 with TRBJ1-2, with 8 bases fitting TRBD1. The V and J ends lost 6 bases and 7 bases, in that order; junction bases with no gene match: 10. The CDR3 runs to 14 residues. Germline V gene lookup returns CDR1 MNHNY and CDR2 SVGAGI (reference sequence). This CDR3 reads CASSPDRGGGGYTF. The CDR3 DNA follows: TGTGCCAGCAGCCCAGACAGGGGAGGAGGTGGCTACACCTTC.

V and J are TRBV15 and TRBJ1-2; tentatively, D is TRBD1 (6 bases). V shed 0 bases and J shed 8 bases, with 10 bases lying between them. Germline lookup yields CDR1 LNHNV and CDR2 YYDKDF (reference sequence). CDR3 size: 13 residues. CDR3 region: CATSREGTFGYTF. The CDR3 DNA is TGTGCCACCAGCAGAGAAGGGACATTCGGCTACACCTTC.

V is TRBV28 and J is TRBJ1-1; 8 bases align to TRBD1. This CDR3 has 15 residues. Unmatched junction bases numbered 4, after V lost 3 bases and J lost 1 base. The germline V gene encodes CDR1 MDHEN and CDR2 SYDVKM. CDR3: CASSFGDRGNTEAFF. The CDR3 nucleotides are TGTGCCAGCAGTTTCGGCGACAGGGGGAACACTGAAGCTTTCTTT.

The sample holds a few counts of this clone. This chain connects TRBV2 to TRBJ2-5; 7 nucleotides align to TRBD2. Trimming at V came to 7 bases and at J to 9 bases, leaving 5 bases not matched to a gene. From germline, CDR1 is SNHLY and CDR2 FYNNEI. The CDR3 has 11 residues. In DNA, the CDR3 is TGTGCCAGCACGCGACTAGCCGCCCAGTACTTC. It is translated as CASTRLAAQYF.

This clone was recorded only once. This chain joins TRBV10-3 and TRBJ1-5; D gene unclear. The CDR3 has 14 amino acids. Trimming stripped 4 bases from V and 1 base from J, with 8 bases between. Looked up from germline, CDR1 is ENHRY and CDR2 is SYGVKD. CDR3 protein: CAISGASSNQPQHF. DNA of the CDR3: TGTGCCATCAGTGGGGCCTCCAGCAATCAGCCCCAGCATTTT.

This clone has just a few counts. The rearrangement joins TRBV5-6 to TRBJ1-5, with TRBD1 matching 8 bases. This CDR3 contains 14 residues. V shed 1 base and J 5 bases; nucleotides not matched to a gene: 2. The germline gives CDR1 SGHDT, CDR2 YYEEEE. CDR3 protein: CASSLTGGHQPQHF. The CDR3 DNA sequence: TGTGCCAGCAGCTTGACAGGGGGGCATCAGCCCCAGCATTTT. The whole variable domain, remainder taken from reference TRBV5-6 and TRBJ1-5, is DAGVTQSPTHLIKTRGQQVTLRCSPKSGHDTVSWYQQALGQGPQFIFQYYEEEERQRGNFPDRFSGHQFPNYSSELNVNALLLGDSALYLCASSLTGGHQPQHFGDGTRLSIL.

The chain has TRBV18 and TRBJ1-4; no reliable D call. CDR1 is KGHSH, CDR2 LQKENI, per germline. The CDR3 spans 15 residues. V lost 6 bases and J lost 4, with 15 bases in between. Written as DNA, the CDR3 is TGTGCCAGCTCCCAAAACCCCGGGGATAATGAAAAACTGTTTTTT. Residues: CASSQNPGDNEKLFF.

The table lists this clone with a count of one. The chain is built from TRBV27 and TRBJ1-5; 7 nucleotides agree with TRBD1. The CDR3 sequence is 16 residues long. From germline, CDR1 is MNHEY and CDR2 SMNVEV (reference sequence). With 8 bases clipped from V and 3 bases from J, the junction kept 13 bases outside the gene matches. The CDR3 sequence is CASSPDGTVNNQPQHF. The CDR3 nucleotides are TGTGCCAGCTCACCTGACGGGACAGTCAACAATCAGCCCCAGCATTTT.

This chain connects TRBV28 to TRBJ2-5; TRBD1 matches 7 bases. The CDR3 is 13 residues long. In germline, CDR1 is MDHEN, CDR2 SYDVKM. The J segment lost 4 bases and the V segment lost 4 bases, leaving 3 bases of the junction unmatched. The CDR3 sequence: CASSYDRVETQYF. The CDR3 DNA reads as TGTGCCAGCAGTTACGACAGGGTAGAGACCCAGTACTTC.

The J gene is TRBJ2-7, the V gene TRBV18; maybe TRBD1 (6 bases). There are 13 residues in the CDR3. The germline V gene encodes CDR1 KGHSH and CDR2 LQKENI. Trimming cost V 8 bases and J 9 bases, with 20 bases left between them. The CDR3, as DNA: TGTGCCAGCGGACCGGACAGCGCGAGTAGGCAGTACTTC. Translating gives CASGPDSASRQYF.